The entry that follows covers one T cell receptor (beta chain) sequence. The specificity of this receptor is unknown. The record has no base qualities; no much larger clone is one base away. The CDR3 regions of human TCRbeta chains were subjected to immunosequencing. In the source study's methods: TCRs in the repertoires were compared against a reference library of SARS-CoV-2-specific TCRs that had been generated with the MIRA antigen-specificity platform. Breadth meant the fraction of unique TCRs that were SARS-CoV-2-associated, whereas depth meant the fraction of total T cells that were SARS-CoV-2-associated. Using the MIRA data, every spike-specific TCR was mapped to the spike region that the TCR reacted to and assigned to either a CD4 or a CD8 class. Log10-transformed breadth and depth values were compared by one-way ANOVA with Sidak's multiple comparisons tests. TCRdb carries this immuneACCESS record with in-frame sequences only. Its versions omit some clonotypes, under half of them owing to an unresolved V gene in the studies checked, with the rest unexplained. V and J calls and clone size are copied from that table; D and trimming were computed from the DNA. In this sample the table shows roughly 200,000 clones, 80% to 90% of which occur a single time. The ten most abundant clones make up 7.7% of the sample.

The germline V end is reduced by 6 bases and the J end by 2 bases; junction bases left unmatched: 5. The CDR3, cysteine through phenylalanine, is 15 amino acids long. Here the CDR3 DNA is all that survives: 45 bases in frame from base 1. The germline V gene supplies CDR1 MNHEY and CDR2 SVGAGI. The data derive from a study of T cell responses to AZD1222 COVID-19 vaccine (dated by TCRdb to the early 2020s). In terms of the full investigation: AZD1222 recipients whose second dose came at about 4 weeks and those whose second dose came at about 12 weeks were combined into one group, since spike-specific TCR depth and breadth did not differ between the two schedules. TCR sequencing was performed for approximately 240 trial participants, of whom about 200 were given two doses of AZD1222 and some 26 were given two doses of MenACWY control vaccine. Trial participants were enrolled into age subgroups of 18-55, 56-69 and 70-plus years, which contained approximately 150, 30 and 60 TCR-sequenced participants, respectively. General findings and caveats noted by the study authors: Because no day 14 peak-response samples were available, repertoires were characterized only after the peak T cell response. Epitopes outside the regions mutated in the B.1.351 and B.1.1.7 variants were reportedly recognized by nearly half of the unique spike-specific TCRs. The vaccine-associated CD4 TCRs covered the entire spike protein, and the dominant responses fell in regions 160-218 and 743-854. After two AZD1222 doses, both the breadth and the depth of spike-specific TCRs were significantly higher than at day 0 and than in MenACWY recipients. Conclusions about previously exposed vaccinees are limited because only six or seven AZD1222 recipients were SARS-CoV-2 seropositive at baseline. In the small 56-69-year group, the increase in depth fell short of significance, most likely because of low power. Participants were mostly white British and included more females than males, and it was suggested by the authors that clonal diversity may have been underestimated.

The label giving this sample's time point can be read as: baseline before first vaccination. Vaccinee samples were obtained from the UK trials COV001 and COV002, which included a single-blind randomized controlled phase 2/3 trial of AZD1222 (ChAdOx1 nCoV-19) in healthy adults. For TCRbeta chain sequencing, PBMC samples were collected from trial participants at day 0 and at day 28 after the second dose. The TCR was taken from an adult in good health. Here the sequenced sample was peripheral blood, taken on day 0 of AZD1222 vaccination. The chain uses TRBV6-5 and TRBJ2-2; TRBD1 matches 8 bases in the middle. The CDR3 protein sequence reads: CASSKDRDNTGELFF. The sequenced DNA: TGTGCCAGCAGCAAGGACAGGGACAACACCGGGGAGCTGTTTTTT.